Sequencing of this T cell receptor beta chain was carried out in a study of post-analysis software for immune sequencing data. For the study at large: The disease courses covered relapsing-remitting, secondary progressive and progressive-relapsing multiple sclerosis. General study points: Controls significantly exceeded multiple sclerosis patients in normalized Chao1 diversity. The five TRBV segments detected at higher frequency in patients than in controls included TRBV5-6, TRBV5-1 and TRBV20-1.

Included in the TCR beta cDNA libraries were unique molecular identifiers. T cells numbering about 0.85 to 10 million yielded roughly 0.5 million cDNA molecules. TCRdb analysed the PCR reads with MiXCR anew, one entry per CDR3 protein. This sample has about 400,000 distinct CDR3 sequences, with about a third found just once. With 6 bases removed from V and 5 bases from J, the gap between germline ends came to 14 bases. This CDR3 comprises 14 residues. This clonotype has only a few counts. Its target is not known. V usage is TRBV12-3 or TRBV12-4 and J usage is TRBJ2-1, with D possibly called TRBD1 or TRBD2 (5 bases each). The receptor comes from a girl between 5 and 17 years old with multiple sclerosis. Sequencing used blood. The CDR3 nucleotides read TGTGCCAGCAGGAGAGCCGGGACGGACAATGAGCAGTTCTTC. It yields the protein CASRRAGTDNEQFF.